This T cell receptor beta chain was identified in a study of cytomegalovirus exposure and HLA in healthy donors. Study-wide results and limits: The study labeled around 160 TCR beta chains cytomegalovirus-associated. In the 130 or so validation repertoires, a later analysis found that first-cohort TCR clusters tended to co-occur.

Sequenced by immunoSEQ multiplex PCR; TCRdb stores in-frame clones only, minus some. The table lists roughly 150,000 clones, approximately 89% of them singletons. Looked up from germline, CDR1 is LGHNA and CDR2 is YNFKEQ. V was clipped by 2 bases and J by 10 bases, with 12 bases between them. The length of the CDR3 is 13 residues. Notes on this clone: Its antigen is not identified.

The chain couples TRBV4-2 to TRBJ2-1, with D hard to call. This receptor was taken from a man younger than 30 in good health and CMV-seronegative. The sequencing input was PBMCs. CDR3 nucleotides: TGTGCCAGCAGCCAACCCGACCACGGGGAGCAGTTCTTC. Its translation is CASSQPDHGEQFF.